What follows are 22 T cell receptor beta chains derived from one specimen sequenced in a study of OX40 agonist ivuxolimab in advanced cancers. Assay used: immunoSEQ multiplex PCR; TCRdb lists only in-frame clones, some missing. Seen here are around 67,000 clones, about 85% observed once, and the top ten hold approximately 2%. This sample comprised CD4+ or CD8+ T cells sorted from blood, obtained in a trial of the OX40 agonist ivuxolimab. These receptors originate from an adult with an advanced solid tumor such as melanoma, head and neck, liver or kidney cancer.

This chain connects TRBV7-6 to TRBJ1-2; 7 bases match TRBD1. Germline CDR1 SGHVS, CDR2 FNYEAQ. The V gene end was trimmed by 0 bases and the J gene end by 2 bases; junction bases not matched to a gene: 3. This CDR3 has 15 amino acids. The CDR3 coding sequence is TGTGCCAGCAGCTTAGCGGAGGGGGCGAACTATGGCTACACCTTC. The encoded protein is CASSLAEGANYGYTF.

The chain is built from TRBV7-2 and TRBJ2-3; possible D gene TRBD1, 6 bases. Trimming took 4 bases from V and 1 from J, leaving 15 bases between them. CDR3 size: 16 residues. From germline, CDR1 is SGHTA and CDR2 FQGNSA. CDR3 in amino acids: CASSSGTPWGTDTQYF. The CDR3 bases are TGTGCCAGCAGCTCCGGGACACCTTGGGGCACAGATACGCAGTATTTT. Based on the CDR3 plus reference TRBV7-2 and TRBJ2-3, the full variable domain is GAGVSQSPSNKVTEKGKDVELRCDPISGHTALYWYRQSLGQGLEFLIYFQGNSAPDKSGLPSDRFSAERTGGSVSTLTIQRTQQEDSAVYLCASSSGTPWGTDTQYFGPGTRLTVL.

The chain is built from TRBV11-3 and TRBJ1-1; possible D gene TRBD1, 6 bases. The germline CDR1 and CDR2 sequences are SGHNT and YENEEA. The CDR3 runs 16 residues. Between the trimmed V and J ends, which lost 1 base and 4 bases, there was a span of 16 bases. CDR3 in amino acids: CASSLAAGEGGTEAFF. Written as DNA, the CDR3 is TGTGCCAGCAGCTTAGCGGCAGGGGAAGGGGGCACTGAAGCTTTCTTT.

This sequence joins TRBV7-6 and TRBJ1-3, with TRBD1 as a possible D gene (5 bases). The CDR3 runs 15 residues. Germline V gene data show CDR1 as SGHVS and CDR2 as FNYEAQ. Trimming removed 6 bases from V and 2 bases from J, with 14 bases in between. CDR3 loop: CASSYTGTPGNTIYF. The CDR3, as DNA: TGTGCCAGCAGTTACACCGGGACTCCTGGAAACACCATATATTTT.

The J gene is TRBJ2-2, the V gene TRBV6-4; possible D gene TRBD2, 6 bases. The V gene lost 2 bases and the J gene lost 3 bases, with 10 bases spanning the gap. This CDR3 is built from 15 residues. Germline V gives CDR1 MRHNA, CDR2 SNTAGT. The CDR3 DNA reads as TGTGCCAGCAGTGACGGAGGGGCGGACACCGGGGAGCTGTTTTTT. This encodes CASSDGGADTGELFF.

The J gene is TRBJ2-5, the V gene TRBV28; D is possibly TRBD2 (5 bases). TRBJ2-7 matches the DNA end more closely, so the J call is doubtful. Germline assignment: CDR1 MDHEN and CDR2 SYDVKM. The CDR3 is 13 amino acids. The CDR3: CASSPPGTYEQYF. In DNA, the CDR3 is TGTGCCAGCAGTCCCCCGGGGACCTACGAGCAGTACTTC.

The chain uses TRBV21-1 and TRBJ2-5; TRBD1 is taken as the D call from the table, unchecked against the DNA. TRBV21-1 is listed as a pseudogene. This CDR3 comprises 13 residues. As DNA, the CDR3 is TGTGCCAGCAGCAGACAGGGATCCGGGACCCAGTACTTC. This sequence encodes CASSRQGSGTQYF.

Only one count was recorded for this clone. The chain employs TRBV7-3 and TRBJ2-2; no firm D call. Deletions cut 5 bases from V and 5 bases from J, with 9 bases between. Germline-derived CDR1 and CDR2 are SGHTA and FQGTGA. The CDR3 contains 13 residues. CDR3 sequence: CASSPIGTGELFF. The CDR3, as DNA: TGTGCCAGCAGCCCGATCGGGACCGGGGAGCTGTTTTTT.

CDR3 sequence: CASSDPQGFEQYF. The CDR3 DNA sequence: TGTGCCAGCAGTGATCCACAGGGGTTCGAGCAGTACTTC. The chain is built from TRBV28 and TRBJ2-7, with 7 bases lining up with TRBD1. Germline V lookup: CDR1 MDHEN, CDR2 SYDVKM. V shed 5 bases, J shed 6 bases, and the junction held 7 bases outside the gene matches. The CDR3 is made up of 13 amino acids. Full variable domain (rest looked up from reference TRBV28 and TRBJ2-7): DVKVTQSSRYLVKRTGEKVFLECVQDMDHENMFWYRQDPGLGLRLIYFSYDVKMKEKGDIPEGYSVSREKKERFSLILESASTNQTSMYLCASSDPQGFEQYFGPGTRLTVT.

V and J are TRBV5-6 and TRBJ1-1, with D tentatively TRBD1 (5 bases). Trimming took 0 bases from V and 5 from J, leaving 11 bases between them. Germline loops: CDR1 SGHDT, CDR2 YYEEEE. The CDR3 contains 14 residues. The CDR3 coding sequence is TGTGCCAGCAGCTTGGGACGGCGGGGGACTGAAGCTTTCTTT. Amino acids: CASSLGRRGTEAFF. Supplemented by reference TRBV5-6 and TRBJ1-1, the full variable domain reads DAGVTQSPTHLIKTRGQQVTLRCSPKSGHDTVSWYQQALGQGPQFIFQYYEEEERQRGNFPDRFSGHQFPNYSSELNVNALLLGDSALYLCASSLGRRGTEAFFGQGTRLTVV.

The CDR3: CASSLFGDPNEKLFF. For the CDR3, the DNA is TGTGCCAGCAGTTTATTCGGGGATCCTAATGAAAAACTGTTTTTT. The chain recombines TRBV28 with TRBJ1-4, with D hard to call. CDR1 is MDHEN and CDR2 is SYDVKM in the germline V gene. V lost 1 base and J 3 bases, leaving 9 bases between the germline ends. The CDR3 length is 15 residues.

This chain connects TRBV7-8 to TRBJ2-7; possibly TRBD2 for D (6 bases). Trimming shortened V by 3 bases and J by 4 bases, and 16 bases separated the two germline ends. CDR1 SGHVS and CDR2 FQNEAQ come from the germline V gene. The CDR3 is made up of 15 amino acids. The CDR3 DNA follows: TGTGCCAGCAGCTTGGAGGGGAAGGAGAGGTACGAGCAGTACTTC. This translates into CASSLEGKERYEQYF.

CDR3: CASSPEGTASYEQYF. As DNA, the CDR3 is TGTGCCAGCAGCCCAGAGGGCACAGCCTCCTACGAGCAGTACTTC. The chain has TRBV7-2 and TRBJ2-5, with D possibly matching TRBD2 (5 bases). The DNA end is a closer match to TRBJ2-7, so the J assignment may be wrong. This CDR3 has 15 amino acids. Germline CDR1 SGHTA, CDR2 FQGNSA.

The chain carries TRBV28 and TRBJ2-7; 9 bases align to TRBD1. Looked up from germline, CDR1 is MDHEN and CDR2 is SYDVKM. CDR3 length equals 15 residues. V shed 5 bases and J 5 bases; nucleotides not matched to a gene: 10. The CDR3, as DNA: TGTGCCAGCAGTAATAACAGGGGGCCGTGGGACGAGCAGTACTTC. Amino acids: CASSNNRGPWDEQYF.

The chain joins TRBV7-9 to TRBJ2-5; 8 bases map to TRBD1. The CDR3 loop spans 16 amino acids. Trimming removed 6 bases from V and 9 bases from J; junction bases left unmatched: 18. The germline gives CDR1 SEHNR, CDR2 FQNEAQ (reference sequence). The chain's CDR3 is CASSPPNSGQEGSQYF. The DNA of the CDR3 is TGTGCCAGCAGTCCGCCCAACTCGGGACAGGAAGGGTCCCAGTACTTC.

This sequence joins TRBV5-1 and TRBJ2-1; D remains ambiguous. V shed 0 bases and J shed 1 base, with 8 bases lying between them. This CDR3 region has 15 residues. CDR1 SGHRS and CDR2 YFSETQ come from the germline V gene. The CDR3 DNA sequence: TGCGCCAGCAGCTTGGGCTCAACTTCCTACAATGAGCAGTTCTTC. Its translation: CASSLGSTSYNEQFF.

This chain uses TRBV9 with TRBJ2-5; a weak D match, TRBD1 (6 bases). The DNA end lines up better with TRBJ2-7; the J call may be wrong. The CDR3 length is 14 residues. CDR1 SGDLS and CDR2 YYNGEE come from the germline V gene. In nucleotides, the CDR3 is TGTGCCAGCAGCGTAGACGGCAGGGGCCACGAGCAGTACTTC. As protein: CASSVDGRGHEQYF.

The gene calls are TRBV28 and TRBJ2-1; 9 bases line up with TRBD1. CDR1 MDHEN and CDR2 SYDVKM come from the germline V gene. Trimming took 3 bases from V and 8 from J; bases not matched to a gene: 8. The CDR3 runs 15 residues. The CDR3 sequence is CASSLGGQGSHEQFF. In nucleotides, the CDR3 is TGTGCCAGCAGTTTGGGGGGACAGGGAAGCCATGAGCAGTTCTTC. The full variable domain, rest sourced from reference TRBV28 and TRBJ2-1, is DVKVTQSSRYLVKRTGEKVFLECVQDMDHENMFWYRQDPGLGLRLIYFSYDVKMKEKGDIPEGYSVSREKKERFSLILESASTNQTSMYLCASSLGGQGSHEQFFGPGTRLTVL.

The chain is built from TRBV7-2 and TRBJ2-3; D call uncertain. Trimming cost V 4 bases and J 9 bases, with 14 bases left between them. CDR1 is SGHTA and CDR2 is FQGNSA in the germline V gene. There are 13 residues in the CDR3. CDR3 nucleotide sequence: TGTGCCAGCAGCTCCTCTTTACGGGCAACGCAGTATTTT. This sequence encodes CASSSSLRATQYF. Full variable domain (rest looked up from reference TRBV7-2 and TRBJ2-3): GAGVSQSPSNKVTEKGKDVELRCDPISGHTALYWYRQSLGQGLEFLIYFQGNSAPDKSGLPSDRFSAERTGGSVSTLTIQRTQQEDSAVYLCASSSSLRATQYFGPGTRLTVL.

V and J are TRBV13 and TRBJ2-2; D perhaps matches TRBD2 (6 bases). The CDR3 is made up of 17 amino acids. Deletions cut 5 bases from V and 3 bases from J, with 19 bases between. In germline, CDR1 is PRHDT, CDR2 FYEKMQ (reference sequence). The CDR3 loop is CASSQPISSDHTGELFF. The CDR3 nucleotides are TGTGCCAGCAGCCAACCGATCTCTAGCGACCACACCGGGGAGCTGTTTTTT.

The chain employs TRBV6-5 and TRBJ2-2; D perhaps matches TRBD1 (5 bases). The CDR3 covers 15 residues. CDR1 and CDR2 from the germline V gene are MNHEY and SVGAGI. V lost 4 bases and J lost 5, with 14 bases in between. The CDR3 nucleotides are TGTGCCAGCAGTTCCGACAGCTACCCGACCGGGGAGCTGTTTTTT. Translated: CASSSDSYPTGELFF.

The V and J genes are TRBV4-3 and TRBJ1-1; 9 bases agree with TRBD1. The germline gives CDR1 LGHNA, CDR2 YSLEER. This CDR3 region has 16 residues. The V gene end was trimmed by 0 bases and the J gene end by 2 bases; junction bases not matched to a gene: 4. As DNA, the CDR3 is TGCGCCAGCAGCCAAGATGGGGACAGGGCTAACACTGAAGCTTTCTTT. Translation: CASSQDGDRANTEAFF.